In this sample, the clone carrying this TCR beta chain turned up a few times. This sample stems from a study of human T cells and chemical hapten exposure. A single record per CDR3 protein comes from TCRdb applying MiXCR to the RACE reads. The sample includes 250,000 or so distinct CDR3 sequences, roughly 8.9% of them seen just once. Regarding time point: pre-sensitization, week 0. The treatment was: therapeutic diphenylcyclopropenone sensitization with weekly scalp DPC. The receptor's source is a woman aged 35 to 49 with alopecia areata. Some clones in this sample may be carry-over from other donors' samples. The specimen comprised whole blood, sampled in connection with sensitization to the hapten diphenylcyclopropenone (DPC).

CDR3 nucleotide sequence: TGCAGTGCTAGACGCAGCCAAGAGACCCAGTACTTC. Its translation is CSARRSQETQYF. The V and J genes are TRBV20-1 and TRBJ2-5; D not resolved. The V gene lost 2 bases and the J gene lost 1 base, with 5 bases spanning the gap. The CDR3 loop spans 12 amino acids. The germline gives CDR1 DFQATT, CDR2 SNEGSKA (reference sequence).